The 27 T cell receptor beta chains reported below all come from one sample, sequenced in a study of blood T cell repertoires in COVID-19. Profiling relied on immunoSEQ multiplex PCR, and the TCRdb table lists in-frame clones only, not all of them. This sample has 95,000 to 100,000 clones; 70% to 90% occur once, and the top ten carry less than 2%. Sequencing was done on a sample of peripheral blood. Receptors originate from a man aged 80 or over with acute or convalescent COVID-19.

The CDR3 is CAISDAAQSSTDTQYF. The CDR3 DNA sequence: TGTGCCATCAGTGACGCCGCTCAGTCTAGCACAGATACGCAGTATTTT. The chain links TRBV10-3 to TRBJ2-3, with D uncertain. Germline V gene sequence: CDR1 ENHRY, CDR2 SYGVKD. CDR3 size: 16 residues. The ends were cut back, 3 bases at V and 0 bases at J, with 13 bases in the middle.

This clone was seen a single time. CDR3: CASSIGTGRYGYTF. The CDR3 nucleotides are TGTGCCAGTAGTATCGGGACAGGGAGGTATGGCTACACCTTC. V gene TRBV19 combines with J gene TRBJ1-2; 9 bases are a match to TRBD1. In germline, CDR1 is LNHDA, CDR2 SQIVND (reference sequence). V lost 3 bases to trimming and J lost 5 bases; unmatched junction nucleotides: 4. This CDR3 is built from 14 residues.

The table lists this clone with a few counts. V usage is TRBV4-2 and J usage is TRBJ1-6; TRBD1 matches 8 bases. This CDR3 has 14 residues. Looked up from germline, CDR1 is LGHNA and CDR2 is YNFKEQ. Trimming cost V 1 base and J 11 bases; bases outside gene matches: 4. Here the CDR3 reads CASSQGTGSAPLHF. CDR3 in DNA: TGTGCCAGCAGCCAAGGGACAGGGTCGGCACCCCTCCACTTT.

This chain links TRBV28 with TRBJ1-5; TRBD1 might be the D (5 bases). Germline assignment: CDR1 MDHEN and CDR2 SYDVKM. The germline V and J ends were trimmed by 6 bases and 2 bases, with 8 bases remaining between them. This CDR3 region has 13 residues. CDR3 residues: CASSQGGNQPQHF. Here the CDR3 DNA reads TGTGCCAGCAGCCAGGGCGGCAATCAGCCCCAGCATTTT.

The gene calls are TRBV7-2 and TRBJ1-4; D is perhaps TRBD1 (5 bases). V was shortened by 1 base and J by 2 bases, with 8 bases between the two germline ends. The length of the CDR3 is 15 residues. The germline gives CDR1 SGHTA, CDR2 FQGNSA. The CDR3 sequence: CASSLVGGTNEKLFF. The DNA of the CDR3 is TGTGCCAGCAGCTTAGTGGGGGGTACTAATGAAAAACTGTTTTTT.

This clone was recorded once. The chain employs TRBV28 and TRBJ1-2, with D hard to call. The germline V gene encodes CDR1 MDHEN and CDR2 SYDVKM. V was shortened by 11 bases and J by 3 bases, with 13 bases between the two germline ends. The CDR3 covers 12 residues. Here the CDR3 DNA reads TGTGCCTTGGGCGCCGCCGACTATGGCTACACCTTC. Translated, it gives CALGAADYGYTF.

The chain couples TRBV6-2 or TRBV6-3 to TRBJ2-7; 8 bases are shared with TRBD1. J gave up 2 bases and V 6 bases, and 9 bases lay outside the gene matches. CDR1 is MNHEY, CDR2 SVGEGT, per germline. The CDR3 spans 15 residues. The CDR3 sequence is CASSRDRGNPYEQYF. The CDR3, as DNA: TGTGCCAGCAGCCGCGACAGGGGAAACCCCTACGAGCAGTACTTC.

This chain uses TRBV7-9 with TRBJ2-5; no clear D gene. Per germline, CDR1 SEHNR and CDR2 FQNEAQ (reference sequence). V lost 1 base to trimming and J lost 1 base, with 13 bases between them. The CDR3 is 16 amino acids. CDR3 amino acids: CASSLGAGPRQETQYF. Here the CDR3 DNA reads TGTGCCAGCAGCTTAGGAGCAGGTCCCCGCCAAGAGACCCAGTACTTC. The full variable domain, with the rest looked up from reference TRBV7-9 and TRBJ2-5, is DTGVSQNPRHKITKRGQNVTFRCDPISEHNRLYWYRQTLGQGPEFLTYFQNEAQLEKSRLLSDRFSAERPKGSFSTLEIQRTEQGDSAMYLCASSLGAGPRQETQYFGPGTRLLVL.

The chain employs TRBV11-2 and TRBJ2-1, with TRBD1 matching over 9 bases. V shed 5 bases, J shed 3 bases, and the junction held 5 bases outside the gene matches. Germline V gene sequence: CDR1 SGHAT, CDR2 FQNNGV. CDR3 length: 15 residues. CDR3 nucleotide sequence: TGTGCCAGCAGCGGCGGGACAGGGAACTACAATGAGCAGTTCTTC. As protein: CASSGGTGNYNEQFF.

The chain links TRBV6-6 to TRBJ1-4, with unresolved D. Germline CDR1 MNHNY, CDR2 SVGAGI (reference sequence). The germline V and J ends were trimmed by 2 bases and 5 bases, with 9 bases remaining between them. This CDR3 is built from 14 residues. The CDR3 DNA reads TGTGCCAGCAGTTACGGGCAGGTCAATGAAAAACTGTTTTTT. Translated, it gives CASSYGQVNEKLFF.

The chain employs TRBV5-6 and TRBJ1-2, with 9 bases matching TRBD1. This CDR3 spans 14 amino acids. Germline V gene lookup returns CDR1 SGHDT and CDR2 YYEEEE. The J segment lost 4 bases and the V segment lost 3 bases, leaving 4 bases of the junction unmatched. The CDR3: CASSWDREGYGYTF. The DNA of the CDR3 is TGTGCCAGCAGCTGGGACAGGGAAGGCTATGGCTACACCTTC.

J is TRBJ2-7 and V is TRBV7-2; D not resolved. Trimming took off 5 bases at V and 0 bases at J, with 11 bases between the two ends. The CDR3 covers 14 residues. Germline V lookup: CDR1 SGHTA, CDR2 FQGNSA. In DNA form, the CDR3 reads TGTGCCAGCAGCCCGGGTCGAAGCTCCTACGAGCAGTACTTC. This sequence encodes CASSPGRSSYEQYF.

Written as DNA, the CDR3 is TGTGCCACCGAGGACTTAACTGGAAACACCATATATTTT. Translating gives CATEDLTGNTIYF. This chain links TRBV6-4 with TRBJ1-3; D is ambiguous. Germline V gives CDR1 MRHNA, CDR2 SNTAGT. The CDR3 loop spans 13 amino acids. Trimming pared 10 bases from V and 2 bases from J, leaving 12 bases between.

DNA of the CDR3: TGTGCCAGCAGTTTTACAAGACAGGGGGCTGAAGCTTTCTTT. This codes for CASSFTRQGAEAFF. This chain uses TRBV28 with TRBJ1-1, with 9 nucleotides matching TRBD1. The CDR3 extends over 14 amino acids. The junction had 5 bases not matched to a gene; V was cut back by 3 bases and J by 6 bases. The germline CDR1 and CDR2 sequences are MDHEN and SYDVKM.

The CDR3 DNA follows: TGTGCCTGGAGTGTTGGACTGAACAATGAGCAGTTCTTC. Protein: CAWSVGLNNEQFF. The chain recombines TRBV30 with TRBJ2-1; the D gene is possibly TRBD2 (5 bases). V lost 0 bases and J 5 bases, leaving 8 bases between the germline ends. Germline V CDR1 and CDR2: GTSNPN, SVGIG (reference sequence). The CDR3 is made up of 13 amino acids.

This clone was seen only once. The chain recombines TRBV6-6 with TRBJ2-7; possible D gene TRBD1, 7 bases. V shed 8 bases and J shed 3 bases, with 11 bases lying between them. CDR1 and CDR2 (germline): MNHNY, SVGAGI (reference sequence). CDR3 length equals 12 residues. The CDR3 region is CASWGDSYEQYF. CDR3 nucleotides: TGTGCCAGCTGGGGGGACAGCTACGAGCAGTACTTC.

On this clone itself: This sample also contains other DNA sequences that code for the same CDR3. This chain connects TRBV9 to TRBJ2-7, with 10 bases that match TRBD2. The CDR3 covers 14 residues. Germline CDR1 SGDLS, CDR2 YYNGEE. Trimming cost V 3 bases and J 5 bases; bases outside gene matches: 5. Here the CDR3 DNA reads TGTGCCAGCAGCGCCGGGACTAGCGTACACGAGCAGTACTTC. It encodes CASSAGTSVHEQYF.

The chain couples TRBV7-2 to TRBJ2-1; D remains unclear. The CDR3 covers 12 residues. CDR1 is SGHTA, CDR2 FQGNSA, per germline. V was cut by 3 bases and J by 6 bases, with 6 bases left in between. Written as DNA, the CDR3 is TGTGCCAGCAGCTTCCCGAGCAATGAGCAGTTCTTC. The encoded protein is CASSFPSNEQFF.

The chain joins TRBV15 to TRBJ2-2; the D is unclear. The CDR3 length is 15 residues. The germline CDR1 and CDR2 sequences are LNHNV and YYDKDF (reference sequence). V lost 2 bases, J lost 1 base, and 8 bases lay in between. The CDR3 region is CATSRLGLNTGELFF. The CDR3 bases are TGTGCCACCAGCAGACTAGGCTTGAACACCGGGGAGCTGTTTTTT.

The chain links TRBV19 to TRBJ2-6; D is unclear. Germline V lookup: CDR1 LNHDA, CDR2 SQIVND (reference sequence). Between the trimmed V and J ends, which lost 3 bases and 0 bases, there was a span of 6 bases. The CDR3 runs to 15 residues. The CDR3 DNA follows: TGTGCCAGTAGTATCCAGGTCTCTGGGGCCAACGTCCTGACTTTC. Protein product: CASSIQVSGANVLTF.

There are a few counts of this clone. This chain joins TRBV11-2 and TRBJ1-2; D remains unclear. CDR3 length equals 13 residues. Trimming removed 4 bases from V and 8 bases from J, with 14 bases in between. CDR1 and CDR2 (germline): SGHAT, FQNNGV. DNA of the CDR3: TGTGCCAGCAGCTCTCTAAGCCAGCGGGGCTACACCTTC. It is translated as CASSSLSQRGYTF.

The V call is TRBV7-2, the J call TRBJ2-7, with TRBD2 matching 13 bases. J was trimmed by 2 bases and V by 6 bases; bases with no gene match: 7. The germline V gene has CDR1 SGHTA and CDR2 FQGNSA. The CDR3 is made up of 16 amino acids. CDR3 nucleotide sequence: TGTGCCAGCAGACTCACCGGGACTAGCGGGACCTACGAGCAGTACTTC. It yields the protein CASRLTGTSGTYEQYF.

The CDR3 region has the DNA TGTGCCAGCAGGAGGACAGGGGGCCAGACCCAGTACTTC. Translation: CASRRTGGQTQYF. The chain employs TRBV28 and TRBJ2-5; 11 bases line up with TRBD1. CDR3 length equals 13 residues. Germline CDR1 reads MDHEN; CDR2 reads SYDVKM. The J segment lost 6 bases and the V segment lost 6 bases, leaving 3 bases of the junction unmatched.

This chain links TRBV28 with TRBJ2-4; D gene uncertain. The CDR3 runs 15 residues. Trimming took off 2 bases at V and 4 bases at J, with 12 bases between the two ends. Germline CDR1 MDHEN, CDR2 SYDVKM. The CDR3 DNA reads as TGTGCCAGCAGTTTACTCGGGTCAGATAAAAACATTCAGTACTTC. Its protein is CASSLLGSDKNIQYF.

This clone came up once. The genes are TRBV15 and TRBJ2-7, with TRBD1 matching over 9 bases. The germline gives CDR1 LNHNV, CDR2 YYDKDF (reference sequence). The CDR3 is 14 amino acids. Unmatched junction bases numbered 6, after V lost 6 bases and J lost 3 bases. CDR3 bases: TGTGCCACCAGTAAGGACAGGGGTGACTACGAGCAGTACTTC. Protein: CATSKDRGDYEQYF.

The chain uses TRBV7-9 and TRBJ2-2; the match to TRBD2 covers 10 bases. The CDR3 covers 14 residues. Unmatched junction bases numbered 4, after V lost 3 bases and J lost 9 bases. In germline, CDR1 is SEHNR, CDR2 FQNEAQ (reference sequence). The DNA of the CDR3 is TGTGCCAGCAGCTTCGGGACTAGCGCACGGGAGCTGTTTTTT. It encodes CASSFGTSARELFF.

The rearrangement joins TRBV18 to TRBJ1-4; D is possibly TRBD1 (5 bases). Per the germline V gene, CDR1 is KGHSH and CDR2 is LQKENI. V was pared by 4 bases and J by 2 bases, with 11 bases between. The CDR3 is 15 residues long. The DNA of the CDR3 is TGTGCCAGCTCACAGGGGCTGCAGACTAATGAAAAACTGTTTTTT. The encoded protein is CASSQGLQTNEKLFF. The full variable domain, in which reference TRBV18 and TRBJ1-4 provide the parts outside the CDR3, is NAGVMQNPRHLVRRRGQEARLRCSPMKGHSHVYWYRQLPEEGLKFMVYLQKENIIDESGMPKERFSAEFPKEGPSILRIQQVVRGDSAAYFCASSQGLQTNEKLFFGSGTQLSVL.